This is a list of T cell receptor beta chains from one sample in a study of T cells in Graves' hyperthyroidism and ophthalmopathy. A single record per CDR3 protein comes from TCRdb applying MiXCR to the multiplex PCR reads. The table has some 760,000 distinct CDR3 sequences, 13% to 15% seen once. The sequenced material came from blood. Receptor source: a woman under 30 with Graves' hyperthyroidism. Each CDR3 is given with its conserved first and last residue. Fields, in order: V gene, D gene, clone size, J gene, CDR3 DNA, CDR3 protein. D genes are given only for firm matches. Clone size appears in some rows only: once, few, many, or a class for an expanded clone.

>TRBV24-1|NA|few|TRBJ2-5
TGTGCCACCAGTGAGGTCGGGACAAGACAAGAGACCCAGTACTTC
CATSEVGTRQETQYF
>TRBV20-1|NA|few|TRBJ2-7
TGCAGTGTCGGGTTGGGGTCCTACGAGCAGTACTTC
CSVGLGSYEQYF
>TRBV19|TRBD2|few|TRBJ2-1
TGTGCCAGTAGTATTCTCCGCGGGAGCTACAATGAGCAGTTCTTC
CASSILRGSYNEQFF
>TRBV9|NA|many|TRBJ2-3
TGTGCCAGCAGCGCCGGACTGAGCACAGATACGCAGTATTTT
CASSAGLSTDTQYF
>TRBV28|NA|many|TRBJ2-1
TGTGCCAGCAGTTCCCCCCCCCAGGAGCAGTTCTTC
CASSSPPQEQFF
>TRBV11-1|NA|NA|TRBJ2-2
TGTGCCAGCAGCAGGGGCAGTATCGGGGAGCTGTTTTTT
CASSRGSIGELFF
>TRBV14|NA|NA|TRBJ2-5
TGTGCCAGCAGACAAATTGAAAGGGGTTGGGAGACCCAGTACTTC
CASRQIERGWETQYF
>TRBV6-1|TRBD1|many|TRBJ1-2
TGTGCCAGCAGTGGCAAAGGGACAGCCGGAGGGTTTGGCTACACCTTC
CASSGKGTAGGFGYTF
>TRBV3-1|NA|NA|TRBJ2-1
TGTGCCAGCAGCCAAGATCGGGTCTCCAATGAGCAGTTCTTC
CASSQDRVSNEQFF
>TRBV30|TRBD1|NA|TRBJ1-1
TGTGCCTGGAGTGTACAGGGGGTCGCTTTCTTT
CAWSVQGVAFF
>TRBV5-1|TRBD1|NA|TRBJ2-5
TGCGCCAGCAGCCCGAGGACAGGGGGGATTGACGGGACCCAGTACTTC
CASSPRTGGIDGTQYF
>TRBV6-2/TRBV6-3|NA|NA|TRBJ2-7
TGTGCCAGCAGTTACTTGAGCGGATTTACCTACGAGCAGTACTTC
CASSYLSGFTYEQYF
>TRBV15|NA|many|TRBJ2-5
TGTGCCACCAGCAGATCACCCGCGAGGGGCCAAGAGACCCAGTACTTC
CATSRSPARGQETQYF
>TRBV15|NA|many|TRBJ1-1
TGTGCCACCAGCGGGTCTTATACTGGGAACACTGAAGCTTTCTTT
CATSGSYTGNTEAFF
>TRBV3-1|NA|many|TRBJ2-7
TGTGCCAGCAGCCAGGATGCCCCTCAAGAGGGGCTCTCCTACGAGCAGTACTTC
CASSQDAPQEGLSYEQYF
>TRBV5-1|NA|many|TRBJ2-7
TGCGCCAGCAGCATCGATCCCGGGACCCGCTACGAGCAGTACTTC
CASSIDPGTRYEQYF
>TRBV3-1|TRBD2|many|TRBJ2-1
TGTGCCAGCAGCCAATTGCGGGAGTTAGGCAATGAGCAGTTCTTC
CASSQLRELGNEQFF